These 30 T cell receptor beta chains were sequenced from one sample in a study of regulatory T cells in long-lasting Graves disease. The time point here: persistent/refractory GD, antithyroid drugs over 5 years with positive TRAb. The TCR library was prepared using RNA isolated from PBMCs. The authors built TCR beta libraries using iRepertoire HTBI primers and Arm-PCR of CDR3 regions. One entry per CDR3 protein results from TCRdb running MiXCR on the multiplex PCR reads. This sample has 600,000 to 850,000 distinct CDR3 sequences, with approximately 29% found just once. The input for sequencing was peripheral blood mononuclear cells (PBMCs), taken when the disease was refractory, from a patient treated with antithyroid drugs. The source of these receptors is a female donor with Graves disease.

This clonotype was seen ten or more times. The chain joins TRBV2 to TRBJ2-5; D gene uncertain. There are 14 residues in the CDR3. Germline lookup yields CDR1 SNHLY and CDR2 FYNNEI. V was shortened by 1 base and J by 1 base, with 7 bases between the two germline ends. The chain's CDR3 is CASSEGTVQETQYF. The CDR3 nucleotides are TGTGCCAGCAGTGAAGGGACGGTCCAAGAGACCCAGTACTTC.

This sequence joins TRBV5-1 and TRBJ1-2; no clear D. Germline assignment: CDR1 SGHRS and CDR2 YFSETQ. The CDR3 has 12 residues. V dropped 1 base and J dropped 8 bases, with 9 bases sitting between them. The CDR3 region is CASSLSGLGYTF. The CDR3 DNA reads TGCGCCAGCAGCTTGTCCGGGCTGGGCTACACCTTC.

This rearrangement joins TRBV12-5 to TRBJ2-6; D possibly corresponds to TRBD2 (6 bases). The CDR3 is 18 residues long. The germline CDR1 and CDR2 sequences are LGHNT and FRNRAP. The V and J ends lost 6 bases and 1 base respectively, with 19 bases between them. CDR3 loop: CASGGGASSFSGANVLTF. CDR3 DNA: TGTGCTAGTGGGGGAGGTGCCAGTTCCTTTTCTGGGGCCAACGTCCTGACTTTC.

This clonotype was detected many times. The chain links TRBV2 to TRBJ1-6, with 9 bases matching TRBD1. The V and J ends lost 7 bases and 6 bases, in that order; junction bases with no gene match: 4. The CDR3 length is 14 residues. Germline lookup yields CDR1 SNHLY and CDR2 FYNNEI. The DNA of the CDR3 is TGTGCCAGCAATACAGGGGGCGTTAATTCACCCCTCCACTTT. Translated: CASNTGGVNSPLHF.

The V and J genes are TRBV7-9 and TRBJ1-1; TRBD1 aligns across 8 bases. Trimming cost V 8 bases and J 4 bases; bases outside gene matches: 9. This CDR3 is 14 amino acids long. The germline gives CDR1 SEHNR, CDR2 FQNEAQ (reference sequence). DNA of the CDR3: TGTGCCAGCCGTCTTCAGGGGGCCAGCACTGAAGCTTTCTTT. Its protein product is CASRLQGASTEAFF.

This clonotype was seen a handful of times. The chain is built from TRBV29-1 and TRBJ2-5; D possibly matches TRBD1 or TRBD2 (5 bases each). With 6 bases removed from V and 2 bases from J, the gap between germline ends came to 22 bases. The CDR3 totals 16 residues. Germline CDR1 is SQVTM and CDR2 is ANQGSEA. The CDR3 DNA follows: TGCAGCGTGTCTAAGACAAGGGTCTGGGGGCAAGAGACCCAGTACTTC. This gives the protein CSVSKTRVWGQETQYF.

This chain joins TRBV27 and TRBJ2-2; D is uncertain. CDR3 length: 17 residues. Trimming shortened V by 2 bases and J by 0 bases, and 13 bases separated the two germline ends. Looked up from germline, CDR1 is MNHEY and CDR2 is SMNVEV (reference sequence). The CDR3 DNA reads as TGTGCCAGCAGTTTAGTCAGAGGCTTCGCGAACACCGGGGAGCTGTTTTTT. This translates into CASSLVRGFANTGELFF.

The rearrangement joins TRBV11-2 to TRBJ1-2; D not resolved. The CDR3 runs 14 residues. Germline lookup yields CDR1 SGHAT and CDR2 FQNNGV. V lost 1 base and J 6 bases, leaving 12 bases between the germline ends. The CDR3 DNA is TGTGCCAGCAGCTTAGGGGAAACAGCCGATGGCTACACCTTC. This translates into CASSLGETADGYTF.

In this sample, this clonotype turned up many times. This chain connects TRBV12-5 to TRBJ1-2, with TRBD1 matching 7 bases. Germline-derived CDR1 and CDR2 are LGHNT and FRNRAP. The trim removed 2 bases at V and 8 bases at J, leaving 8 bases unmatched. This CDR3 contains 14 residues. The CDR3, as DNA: TGTGCTAGTGGTTTGTACGAAACAGGGGACGGCTACACCTTC. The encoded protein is CASGLYETGDGYTF. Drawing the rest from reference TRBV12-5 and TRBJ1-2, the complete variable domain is DARVTQTPRHKVTEMGQEVTMRCQPILGHNTVFWYRQTMMQGLELLAYFRNRAPLDDSGMPKDRFSAEMPDATLATLKIQPSEPRDSAVYFCASGLYETGDGYTFGSGTRLTVV.

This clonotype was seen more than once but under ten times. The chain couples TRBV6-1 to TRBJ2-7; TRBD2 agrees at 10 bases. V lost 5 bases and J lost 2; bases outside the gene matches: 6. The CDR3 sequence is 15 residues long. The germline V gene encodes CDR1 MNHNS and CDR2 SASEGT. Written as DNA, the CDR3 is TGTGCCAGCAGTCGACCTAGCGGGAGCGCCTACGAGCAGTACTTC. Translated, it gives CASSRPSGSAYEQYF.

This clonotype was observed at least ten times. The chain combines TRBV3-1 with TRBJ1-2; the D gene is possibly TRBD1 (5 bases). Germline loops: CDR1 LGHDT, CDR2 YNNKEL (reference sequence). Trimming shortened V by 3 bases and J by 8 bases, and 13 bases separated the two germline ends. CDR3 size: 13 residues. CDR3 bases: TGTGCCAGCAGCCAGGGGCGTGGCGGGGGCTACACCTTC. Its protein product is CASSQGRGGGYTF.

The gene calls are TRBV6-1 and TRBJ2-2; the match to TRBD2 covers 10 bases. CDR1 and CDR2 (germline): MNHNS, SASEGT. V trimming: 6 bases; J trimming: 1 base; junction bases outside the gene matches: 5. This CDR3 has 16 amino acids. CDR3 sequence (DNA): TGTGCCAGCAGGGGCGGACTAGCGGAGAACACCGGGGAGCTGTTTTTT. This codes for CASRGGLAENTGELFF.

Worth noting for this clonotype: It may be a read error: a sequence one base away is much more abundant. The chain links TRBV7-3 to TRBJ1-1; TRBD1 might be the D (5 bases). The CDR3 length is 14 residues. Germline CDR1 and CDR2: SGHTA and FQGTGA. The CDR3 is CAGSSGHLNTEAFF. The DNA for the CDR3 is TGTGCCGGCAGCTCCGGACACTTGAACACTGAAGCTTTCTTT.

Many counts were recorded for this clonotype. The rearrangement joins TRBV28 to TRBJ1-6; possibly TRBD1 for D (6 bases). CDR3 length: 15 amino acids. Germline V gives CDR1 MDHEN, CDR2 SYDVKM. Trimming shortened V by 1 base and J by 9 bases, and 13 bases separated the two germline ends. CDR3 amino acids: CASSLSAGEASPLHF. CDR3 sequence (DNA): TGTGCCAGCAGTTTATCCGCAGGGGAGGCTTCACCCCTCCACTTT.

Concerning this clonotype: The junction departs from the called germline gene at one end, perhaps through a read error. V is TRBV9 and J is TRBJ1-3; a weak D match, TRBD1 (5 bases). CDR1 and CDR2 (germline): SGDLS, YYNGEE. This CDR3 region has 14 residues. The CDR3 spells CASSVVPGGSTIYF. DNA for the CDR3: TGTGCCAGCAGCGTAGTCCCGGGGGGAAGCACCATATATTTT.

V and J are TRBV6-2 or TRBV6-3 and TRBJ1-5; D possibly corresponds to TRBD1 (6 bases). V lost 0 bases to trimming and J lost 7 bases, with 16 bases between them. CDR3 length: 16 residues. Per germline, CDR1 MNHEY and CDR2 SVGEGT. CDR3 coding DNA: TGTGCCAGCAGTTACTCAGGTTCAGGGGAGCGGCAGCCCCAGCATTTT. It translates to CASSYSGSGERQPQHF.

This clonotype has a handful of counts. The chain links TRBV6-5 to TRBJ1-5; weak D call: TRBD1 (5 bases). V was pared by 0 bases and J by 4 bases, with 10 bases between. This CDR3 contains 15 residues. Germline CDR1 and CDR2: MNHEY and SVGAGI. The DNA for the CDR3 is TGTGCCAGCAGTTACTCGAGTCAGGGAAATCAGCCCCAGCATTTT. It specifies CASSYSSQGNQPQHF.

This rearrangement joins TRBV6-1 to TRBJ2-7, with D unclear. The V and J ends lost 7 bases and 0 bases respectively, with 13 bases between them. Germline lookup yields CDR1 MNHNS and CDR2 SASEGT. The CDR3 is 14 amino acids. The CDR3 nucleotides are TGTGCCAGCAACGAGGTCCTCGGCTCCTACGAGCAGTACTTC. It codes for CASNEVLGSYEQYF.

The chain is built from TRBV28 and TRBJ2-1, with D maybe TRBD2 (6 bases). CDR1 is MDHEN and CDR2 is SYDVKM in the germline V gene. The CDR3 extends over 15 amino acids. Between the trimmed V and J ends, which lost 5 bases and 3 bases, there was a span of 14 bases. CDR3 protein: CASSTGTQYYNEQFF. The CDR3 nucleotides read TGTGCCAGCAGTACCGGGACTCAGTACTACAATGAGCAGTTCTTC.

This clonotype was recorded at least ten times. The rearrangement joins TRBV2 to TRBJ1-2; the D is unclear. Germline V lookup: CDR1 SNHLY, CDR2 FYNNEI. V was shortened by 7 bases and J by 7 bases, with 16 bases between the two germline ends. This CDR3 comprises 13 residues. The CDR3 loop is CASNEGRMGGYTF. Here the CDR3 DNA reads TGTGCCAGCAACGAGGGCAGGATGGGTGGCTACACCTTC.

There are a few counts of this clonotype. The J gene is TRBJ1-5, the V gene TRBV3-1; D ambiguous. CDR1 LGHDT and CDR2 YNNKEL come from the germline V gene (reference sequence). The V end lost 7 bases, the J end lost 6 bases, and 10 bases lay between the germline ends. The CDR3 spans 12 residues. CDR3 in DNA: TGTGCCAGCAACACCTGGGGTCAGCCCCAGCATTTT. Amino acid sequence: CASNTWGQPQHF. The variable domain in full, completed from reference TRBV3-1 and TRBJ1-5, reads DTAVSQTPKYLVTQMGNDKSIKCEQNLGHDTMYWYKQDSKKFLKIMFSYNNKELIINETVPNRFSPKSPDKAHLNLHINSLELGDSAVYFCASNTWGQPQHFGDGTRLSIL.

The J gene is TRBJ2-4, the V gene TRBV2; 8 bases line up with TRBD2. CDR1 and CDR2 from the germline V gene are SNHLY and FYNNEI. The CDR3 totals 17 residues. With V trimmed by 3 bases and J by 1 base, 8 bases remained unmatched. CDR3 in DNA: TGTGCCAGCAGTGAGATCGGGGGGGCGAGCGCCAAAAACATTCAGTACTTC. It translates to CASSEIGGASAKNIQYF.

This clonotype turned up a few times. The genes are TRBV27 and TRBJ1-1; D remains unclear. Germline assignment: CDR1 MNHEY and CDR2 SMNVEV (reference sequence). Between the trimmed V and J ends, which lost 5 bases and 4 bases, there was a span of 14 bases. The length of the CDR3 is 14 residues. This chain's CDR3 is CASSPTVMPTEAFF. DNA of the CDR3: TGTGCCAGCAGTCCGACGGTCATGCCCACTGAAGCTTTCTTT.

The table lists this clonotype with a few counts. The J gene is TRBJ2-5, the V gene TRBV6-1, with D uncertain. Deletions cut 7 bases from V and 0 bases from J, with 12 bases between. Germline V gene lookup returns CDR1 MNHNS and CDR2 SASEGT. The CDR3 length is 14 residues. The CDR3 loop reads CASNPDNYQETQYF. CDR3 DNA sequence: TGTGCCAGCAATCCTGACAATTACCAAGAGACCCAGTACTTC.

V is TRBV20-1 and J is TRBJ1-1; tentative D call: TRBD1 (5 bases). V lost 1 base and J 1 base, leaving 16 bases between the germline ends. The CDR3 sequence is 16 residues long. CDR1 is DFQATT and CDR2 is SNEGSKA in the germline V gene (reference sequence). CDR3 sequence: CSARVVGGGRNTEAFF. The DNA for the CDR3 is TGCAGTGCTAGAGTTGTCGGCGGGGGAAGGAACACTGAAGCTTTCTTT.

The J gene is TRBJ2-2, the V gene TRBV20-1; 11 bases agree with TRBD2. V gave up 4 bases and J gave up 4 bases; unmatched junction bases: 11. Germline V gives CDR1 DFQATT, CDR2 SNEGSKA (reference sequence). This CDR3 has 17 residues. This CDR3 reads CSAIPGLAAGATGELFF. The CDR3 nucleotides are TGCAGTGCTATTCCGGGACTAGCGGCCGGGGCCACCGGGGAGCTGTTTTTT.

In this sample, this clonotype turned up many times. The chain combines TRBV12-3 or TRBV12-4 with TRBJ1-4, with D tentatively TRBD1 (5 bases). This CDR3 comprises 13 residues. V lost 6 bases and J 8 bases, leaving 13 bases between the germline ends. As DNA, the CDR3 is TGTGCCAGCAGCCGGGACGGGCGAGAAAAACTGTTTTTT. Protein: CASSRDGREKLFF.

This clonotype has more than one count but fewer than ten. Written as DNA, the CDR3 is TGCGCCAGCAGAGTTGTTAGCCTCCCCCGCGACTCCGCTTTCTTT. Translating gives CASRVVSLPRDSAFF. The rearrangement joins TRBV5-1 to TRBJ1-1; D call uncertain. The CDR3 has 15 amino acids. Germline values: CDR1 SGHRS, CDR2 YFSETQ. V shed 5 bases and J shed 11 bases, with 25 bases lying between them.

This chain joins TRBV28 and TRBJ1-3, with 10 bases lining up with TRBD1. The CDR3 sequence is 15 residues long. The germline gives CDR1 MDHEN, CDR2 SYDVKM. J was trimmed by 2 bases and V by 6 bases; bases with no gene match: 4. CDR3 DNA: TGTGCCAGCAGCCAAGGACAGGGGGCTGGAAACACCATATATTTT. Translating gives CASSQGQGAGNTIYF.

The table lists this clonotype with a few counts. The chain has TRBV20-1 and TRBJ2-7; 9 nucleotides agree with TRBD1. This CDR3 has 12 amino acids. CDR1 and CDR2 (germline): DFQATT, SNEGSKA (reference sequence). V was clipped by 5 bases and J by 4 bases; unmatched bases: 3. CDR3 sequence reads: CSASGTGYEQYF. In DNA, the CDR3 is TGCAGTGCTTCCGGGACAGGGTACGAGCAGTACTTC.